This T cell receptor (beta chain) comes out of a study of cytomegalovirus exposure and HLA in healthy donors. Here immunoSEQ multiplex PCR was the method, and the copy in TCRdb shows in-frame clones only, minus some. This sample has about 190,000 clones, with approximately 85% found just once. V lost 5 bases and J lost 7, with 11 bases in between. Germline CDR1 is SGHVS and CDR2 is FNYEAQ. CDR3 length: 13 amino acids. The sequenced sample consisted of PBMCs. This TCR was recovered from a woman between 18 and 30 years old in good health and CMV-seronegative. This chain connects TRBV7-6 to TRBJ2-2; TRBD1 is a possible D gene (6 bases). CDR3 protein: CASSIKQGGELFF. CDR3 DNA: TGTGCCAGCAGCATAAAACAGGGCGGGGAGCTGTTTTTT.